The present entry profiles one TCR beta chain with its context. The source of the sample is a study of blood T cell repertoires in COVID-19. Turning to the study itself: The origin of the acute and convalescent COVID-19 samples was the United States, Italy and Spain. Sample material is recorded as cDNA or gDNA derived from T cells, B-cell-depleted T cells, or PBMCs.

In the authors' methods: Nucleated cell number was recorded as an estimate derived from reference gene primer amplification. Measured with immunoSEQ multiplex PCR; TCRdb has only the in-frame clones, and not every one. From that table come the V and J calls and clone size; the DNA was used to work out D and trimming. The sample lists 180,000 or so clones; 80% to 90% were seen once. The source is a man in his 60s with acute or convalescent COVID-19. Sequenced sample: peripheral blood.

The CDR3: CASSLGQVGGFPYRTDTQYF. In nucleotides, the CDR3 is TGTGCCAGCAGCTTGGGACAGGTCGGCGGGTTCCCCTACCGCACAGATACGCAGTATTTT. The chain is built from TRBV5-5 and TRBJ2-3; the D gene is possibly TRBD1 (6 bases). Trimming stripped 0 bases from V and 1 base from J, with 24 bases between. The CDR3 is 20 residues long. Germline V gives CDR1 SGHKS, CDR2 YYEKEE (reference sequence).